The entry below describes one T cell receptor (beta chain). Its specificity is not known. The data originate from a study of cytomegalovirus exposure and HLA in healthy donors. Germline CDR1 reads LNHDA; CDR2 reads SQIVND (reference sequence). The CDR3 length is 14 residues. Trimming took 4 bases from V and 0 from J, leaving 10 bases between them. Study results and limitations: Serostatus for CMV was the only available immune exposure information. Indistinguishable V segments, including TRBV6-2 and TRBV6-3, were excluded.

Vbeta (60) and Jbeta (13) primers were used in the PCR. The table came from immunoSEQ multiplex PCR; TCRdb's copy has only in-frame clones and leaves some out. The sample yields 150,000 to 200,000 clones, around three quarters seen once. Healthy bone marrow donors formed the donor group. The receptor was derived from a woman in her 40s in good health and CMV-seronegative. Sequenced sample: PBMCs. The chain joins TRBV19 to TRBJ2-7; unclear D gene. The CDR3 region is CASSTAGSSYEQYF. The CDR3 coding sequence is TGTGCCAGTAGTACCGCAGGATCCTCCTACGAGCAGTACTTC. The full variable domain, with the rest looked up from reference TRBV19 and TRBJ2-7, is DGGITQSPKYLFRKEGQNVTLSCEQNLNHDAMYWYRQDPGQGLRLIYYSQIVNDFQKGDIAEGYSVSREKKESFPLTVTSAQKNPTAFYLCASSTAGSSYEQYFGPGTRLTVT.